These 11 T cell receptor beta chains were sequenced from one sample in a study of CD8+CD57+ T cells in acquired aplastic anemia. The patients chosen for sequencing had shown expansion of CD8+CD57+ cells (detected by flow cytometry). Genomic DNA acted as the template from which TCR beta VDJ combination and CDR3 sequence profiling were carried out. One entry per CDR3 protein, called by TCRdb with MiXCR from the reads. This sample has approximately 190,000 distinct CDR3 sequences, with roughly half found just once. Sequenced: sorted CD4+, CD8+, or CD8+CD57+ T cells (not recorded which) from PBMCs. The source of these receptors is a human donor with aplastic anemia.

The CDR3 DNA follows: TGTGCCAGCAGTGGGACTAGTAGCACAGATACGCAGTATTTT. Protein sequence: CASSGTSSTDTQYF. The rearrangement links TRBV25-1 to TRBJ2-3; TRBD2 agrees at 7 bases. Losses at the gene ends were 4 bases for V and 0 bases for J; bases not matched to a gene: 1. The CDR3 covers 14 residues. CDR1 MGHDK and CDR2 SYGVNS come from the germline V gene.

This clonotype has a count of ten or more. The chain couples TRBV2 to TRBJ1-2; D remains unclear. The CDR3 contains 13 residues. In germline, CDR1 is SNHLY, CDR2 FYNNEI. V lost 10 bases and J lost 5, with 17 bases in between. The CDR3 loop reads CATSQVGVYGYTF. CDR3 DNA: TGTGCCACCTCGCAGGTGGGTGTTTATGGCTACACCTTC.

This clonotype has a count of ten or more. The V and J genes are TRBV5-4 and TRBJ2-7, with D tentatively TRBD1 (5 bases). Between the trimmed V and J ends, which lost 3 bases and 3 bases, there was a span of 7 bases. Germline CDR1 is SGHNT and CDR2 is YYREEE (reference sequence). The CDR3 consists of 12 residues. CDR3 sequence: CASSSDNYEQYF. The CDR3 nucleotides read TGTGCCAGCAGCTCGGACAACTACGAGCAGTACTTC.

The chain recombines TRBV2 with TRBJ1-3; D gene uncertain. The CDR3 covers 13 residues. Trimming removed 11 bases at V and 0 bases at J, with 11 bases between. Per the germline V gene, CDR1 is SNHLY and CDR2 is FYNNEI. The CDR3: CAGARISGNTIYF. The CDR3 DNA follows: TGTGCCGGAGCCAGGATCTCTGGAAACACCATATATTTT.

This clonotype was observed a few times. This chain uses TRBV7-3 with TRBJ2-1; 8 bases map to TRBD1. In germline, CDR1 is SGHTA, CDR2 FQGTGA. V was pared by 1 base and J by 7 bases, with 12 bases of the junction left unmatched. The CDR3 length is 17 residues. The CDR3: CASSLIPSRGQANEQFF. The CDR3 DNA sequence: TGTGCCAGCAGCTTAATACCCTCAAGGGGACAGGCGAATGAGCAGTTCTTC.

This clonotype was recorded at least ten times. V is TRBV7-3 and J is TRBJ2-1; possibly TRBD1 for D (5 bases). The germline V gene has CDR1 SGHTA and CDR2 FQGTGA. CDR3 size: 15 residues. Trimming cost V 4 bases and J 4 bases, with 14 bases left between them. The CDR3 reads CASSSHVGQYNEQFF. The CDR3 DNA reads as TGTGCCAGCAGCTCACACGTGGGGCAGTACAATGAGCAGTTCTTC.

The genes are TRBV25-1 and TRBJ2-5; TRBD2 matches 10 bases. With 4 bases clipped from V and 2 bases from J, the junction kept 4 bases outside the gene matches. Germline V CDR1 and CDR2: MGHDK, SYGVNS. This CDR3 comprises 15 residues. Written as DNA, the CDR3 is TGTGCCAGCAGTGTCCAGACTAGCGGGCAAGAGACCCAGTACTTC. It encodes CASSVQTSGQETQYF.

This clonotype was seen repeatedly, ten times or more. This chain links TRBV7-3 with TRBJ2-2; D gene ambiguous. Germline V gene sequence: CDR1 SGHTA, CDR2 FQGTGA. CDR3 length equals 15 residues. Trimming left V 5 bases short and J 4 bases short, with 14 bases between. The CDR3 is CASSTGFSGTGELFF. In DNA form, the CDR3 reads TGTGCCAGCAGCACGGGTTTCTCTGGCACCGGGGAGCTGTTTTTT.

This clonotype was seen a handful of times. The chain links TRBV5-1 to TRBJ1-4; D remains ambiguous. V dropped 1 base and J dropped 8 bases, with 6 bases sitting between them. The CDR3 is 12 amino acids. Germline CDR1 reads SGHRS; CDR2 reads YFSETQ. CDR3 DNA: TGCGCCAGCAGCTTGATGGGGGAAAAACTGTTTTTT. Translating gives CASSLMGEKLFF. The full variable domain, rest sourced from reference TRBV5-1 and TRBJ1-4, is KAGVTQTPRYLIKTRGQQVTLSCSPISGHRSVSWYQQTPGQGLQFLFEYFSETQRNKGNFPGRFSGRQFSNSRSEMNVSTLELGDSALYLCASSLMGEKLFFGSGTQLSVL.

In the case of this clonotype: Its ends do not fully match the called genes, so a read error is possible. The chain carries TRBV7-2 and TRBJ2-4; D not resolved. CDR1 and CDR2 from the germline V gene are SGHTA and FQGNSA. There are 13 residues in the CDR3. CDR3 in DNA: TGTGCCGGCAGCTTAGGGGCCAAAAACATTCAGTACTTC. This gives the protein CAGSLGAKNIQYF.

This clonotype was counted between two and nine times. The CDR3 here is CASSLDQSVSGIGTEAFF. The CDR3 nucleotides are TGTGCCAGCAGCTTAGATCAATCGGTATCCGGGATAGGCACTGAAGCTTTCTTT. J is TRBJ1-1 and V is TRBV11-2; unclear D gene. Germline CDR1 and CDR2: SGHAT and FQNNGV. The CDR3 contains 18 residues. V was trimmed by 0 bases and J by 4 bases, leaving 21 bases between them.